This T cell receptor beta chain stems from a study of shared clonotypes between healthy human individuals (dated by TCRdb to 2018 to 2020). As for the study more broadly: The cohort comprised a couple of women and a few men aged 18 to 49 years. Per donor, three plates each were used for CD4 naive and CD4 memory, two for CD8 naive, and one for CD8 memory. Blood TCR repertoires of about 5 healthy adults were deeply sequenced to estimate repertoire size and the extent of clonotype sharing between individuals. To increase sequencing depth and limit assay-specific biases, TCR repertoire library preparation and sequencing were carried out by different laboratories using diverse techniques. Leukapheresis yielded between about 0.8 and 8.9 billion PBMCs per donor.

About this clone: Its target antigen remains unknown. No qualities accompany the bases; no much larger clone lies one base away.

General conclusions and limits of the study: Rarefaction of sorted-subset datasets indicated incomplete sequencing despite the large sequencing depth. Based on pairwise subsampling, the degree of clonotype sharing among donors was expected to be affected by sequencing depth. Naive subsets generally had larger estimated clonotype richness than memory subsets did. Sharing across several donors was observed for approximately 5% of naive CD4, 3% to 4% of naive CD8, 2% to 2.5% of memory CD4, and roughly 0.4% of memory CD8 clonotypes. Sampling was restricted to blood, and TCR repertoires in tissues likely differ from the TCR repertoires found in blood. Higher generation probabilities were observed for clonotypes shared by all four sorted-subset donors than for non-shared clonotypes. The genetic and exposure-history diversity represented was limited by the small number of donors.

TCR CDR3 regions were amplified from genomic DNA by multiplex PCR using the deep immunoSEQ assay. Extracted genomic DNA from each cell subset was spread evenly across all wells of several immunoSEQ 96-well plates, with each plate serving as a replicate. For sorted subsets, approximately 200 ng of genomic DNA, equivalent to roughly 33,000 T cell genomes, went into each replicate PCR. Purified libraries were quantified with a Qubit 3.0 fluorometer, sized on a Bioanalyzer 2100, and re-quantified with the KAPA Library Quantification kit. Each immunoSEQ 96-well plate was sequenced on its own single-read 150-cycle Illumina NextSeq 550 flow cell. The paper's processing steps were these. Because only junctional sequences without quality scores were contained in the immunoSEQ output, filtering matching that applied to full-length reads could not be performed. Sequences were annotated with PyIR, a Python wrapper for IgBLAST v1.9, using IMGT germline references to assign V/J genes and CDR3. Any read was removed if the V/J assignment was weak (E-value above 1e-6), the CDR3 was missing, or the read contained stop codons, out-of-frame junctions, or ambiguous translated residues. V3J clonotypes were defined by identical inferred V gene, J gene, and CDR3 amino acid sequence. The percentage overlap between two repertoires was calculated by dividing the number of shared unique clonotypes by the size of the smaller repertoire. RTK rarefaction, the Chao1 estimator, and Recon v2.1 estimates of unobserved clonotypes were used to assess repertoire richness. OLGA was used to compute generation probabilities for all TCRbeta clonotypes that the gDNA method yielded from a few donors. TCRdb's version of the immuneACCESS table is confined to in-frame rearrangements and falls short of the full clone set. An unresolved V gene accounts for under half of the shortfall where checked; the remainder is of unknown origin. The DNA gave D and trimming, while V, J and clone size come from that table. For this sample the table gives 1.4 million to 1.5 million clones, of which over 95% were detected only once. In total, the top ten clones hold more than 0.9% of the sample.

Healthy HIV-negative adults with no recently reported acute infections or vaccinations were included as donors. Every donor was a Caucasian adult residing in Nashville, Tennessee, USA. CD4+ T cells were enriched through magnetic negative selection, after which naive cells were positively selected on CD45RA and the remaining negative fraction served as the memory subset. Blood was collected by leukapheresis, and PBMCs were isolated by Ficoll-Histopaque density gradient centrifugation and then cryopreserved in liquid nitrogen vapor phase. Purity and quantity of every magnetically sorted T cell population were checked by analytical flow cytometry. Genomic DNA was isolated from every sorted fraction and measured by UV absorbance on a Nanodrop 2000c. CDR1 GTSNPN and CDR2 SVGIG were looked up in the germline V gene (reference sequence). Trimming removed 3 bases from V and 8 bases from J; the gene matches leave 8 bases unexplained. The CDR3 covers 15 residues, taking in both the cysteine and the phenylalanine. Only the CDR3 DNA stays, 45 bases, in frame from base 1.

The chain uses TRBV30 and TRBJ1-4; 11 bases in the junction line up with TRBD1. Sequenced input: naive CD4+ T cells sorted from blood. The cell subset or site label on this specimen signifies: CD45RA+ positively selected. The clonotype originates from a man under 40 in good health. The DNA sequence is given as TGTGCCTGGAGCCAGGACAGGGGGCGAAGAGAAAAACTGTTTTTT. Its translation is CAWSQDRGRREKLFF.